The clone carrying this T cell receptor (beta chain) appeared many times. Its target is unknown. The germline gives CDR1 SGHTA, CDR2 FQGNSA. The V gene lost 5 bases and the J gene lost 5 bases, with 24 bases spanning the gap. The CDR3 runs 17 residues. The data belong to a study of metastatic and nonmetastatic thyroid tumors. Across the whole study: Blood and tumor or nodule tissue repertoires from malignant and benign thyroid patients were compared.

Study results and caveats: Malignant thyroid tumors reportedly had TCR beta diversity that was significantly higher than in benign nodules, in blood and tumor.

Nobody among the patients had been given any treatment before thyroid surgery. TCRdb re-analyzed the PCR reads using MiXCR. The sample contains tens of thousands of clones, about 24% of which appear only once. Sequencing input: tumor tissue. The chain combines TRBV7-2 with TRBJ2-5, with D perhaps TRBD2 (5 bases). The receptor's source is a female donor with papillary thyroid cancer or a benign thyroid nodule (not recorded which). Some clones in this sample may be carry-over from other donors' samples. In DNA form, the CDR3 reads TGTGCCAGCAGCCCCTCCCCAAGGTGGGCTAGCTTTGAGACCCAGTACTTC. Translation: CASSPSPRWASFETQYF.